This T cell receptor (beta chain) was captured by sequencing in a study of T cell changes during pregnancy in multiple sclerosis. The table came from immunoSEQ multiplex PCR; TCRdb's copy has only in-frame clones and leaves some out. This repertoire shows 65,000 to 85,000 clones, about nine tenths found once; its top ten account for over 0.25%. The CDR3 runs 15 residues. Trimming took 3 bases from V and 3 from J, leaving 15 bases between them. Germline assignment: CDR1 MNHEY and CDR2 SMNVEV (reference sequence). Here the sequenced sample was CD4+ T cells from peripheral blood mononuclear cells, taken after pregnancy. J is TRBJ2-7 and V is TRBV27, with D perhaps matching TRBD1 (6 bases). The sequence derives from a female donor with multiple sclerosis, enrolled in a pregnancy study. DNA for the CDR3: TGTGCCAGCAGTTTCCGATCGGGACACCTCTACGAGCAGTACTTC. It yields the protein CASSFRSGHLYEQYF.